This T cell receptor (beta chain) emerged from a study of cytomegalovirus exposure and HLA in healthy donors. The repertoire was sequenced with immunoSEQ multiplex PCR; TCRdb's copy has only in-frame clones and lacks some. The sample lists about 330,000 clones; 86% were seen once. The V gene's germline CDR1 is SGHRS and CDR2 YFSETQ. V was trimmed by 1 base and J by 0 bases, leaving 10 bases between them. The CDR3 extends over 16 amino acids. This clonotype was obtained from a woman aged 18-29 years in good health and CMV-seronegative. The gene calls are TRBV5-1 and TRBJ2-2, with D tentatively TRBD1 (5 bases). Input material: PBMCs. The CDR3 sequence is CASSLSQGANTGELFF. As DNA, the CDR3 is TGCGCCAGCAGCTTGAGCCAGGGTGCGAACACCGGGGAGCTGTTTTTT.